The source of this TCR beta chain is a study of graft-versus-host responses after intestinal transplantation. TCRdb keeps only in-frame clones here, not all; method: immunoSEQ multiplex PCR. Here the sample spans around 100,000 clones, roughly 93% being singletons. As concerns this clone: As yet, its antigen is unknown.

The CDR3 sequence is 16 residues long. Unmatched junction bases numbered 5, after V lost 3 bases and J lost 4 bases. The germline V gene encodes CDR1 SGHRS and CDR2 YFSETQ. This TCR was sampled from a human donor who received an intestinal transplant. The chain joins TRBV5-1 to TRBJ2-1; 12 bases align to TRBD2. This sample comprised unstimulated CD8+ T cells sorted from spleen or lymph node cells, obtained before intestinal transplant. The CDR3, as DNA: TGCGCCAGCAGCTCCTCTAGCGGGGGGGCATACAATGAGCAGTTCTTC. It encodes CASSSSSGGAYNEQFF.